The present TCR beta chain was sequenced within a study of CD8 T cells in ankylosing spondylitis. Broader study findings: Matched ankylosing spondylitis synovial fluid reportedly showed significant enrichment of disease-linked clones. Previous work reported some of these motif variants in the synovial fluid and blood of reactive arthritis.

This clonotype was counted at least ten times. Antigen: not known. TCRdb called the 5' RACE reads again in MiXCR, with one record for every CDR3 protein. The sample has around 150,000 distinct CDR3 sequences; about 16% are singletons. There are 14 residues in the CDR3. Germline CDR1 MNHEY, CDR2 SVGAGI. The V gene end was trimmed by 6 bases and the J gene end by 9 bases; junction bases not matched to a gene: 6. This TCR was recovered from a male donor with ankylosing spondylitis or in good health (not recorded which). The chain uses TRBV6-5 and TRBJ2-1, with 12 bases fitting TRBD1. The sequencing sample was made of blood, either unsorted or a sorted T cell fraction (not recorded which). This CDR3 reads CASSPGQGAGEQFF. CDR3 coding DNA: TGTGCCAGCAGCCCGGGACAGGGGGCAGGTGAGCAGTTCTTC.